Listed below are T cell receptor beta chains from one sample, sequenced in a study of Tregs in tolerant kidney transplant recipients. Profiling relied on immunoSEQ multiplex PCR, and the TCRdb table lists in-frame clones only, not all of them. Of 81,000 or so clones in the sample, about 91% were seen once. The sequenced sample was CD4+ T cells from blood (PBMCs), obtained 24 months after the transplant. The receptors were sampled from a human patient who received a combined kidney and bone marrow transplant. Some T cells may have come from the graft donor. The CDR3 runs from the conserved cysteine through the conserved F or W. A D gene is named only where the DNA matches it firmly. Clone size appears in some rows only: once, few, many, or a class for an expanded clone.

>TRBD1|TRBJ2-7|-|TRBV5-1
TGCGCCAGCAGCGGATCCGGGACAGGCGGGCCCGAGCAGTACTTC
CASSGSGTGGPEQYF
>-|TRBJ1-1|once|TRBV7-2
TGTGCCAGCAGCTCTACCATGAACACTGAAGCTTTCTTT
CASSSTMNTEAFF
>-|TRBJ2-5|once|TRBV11-1
TGTGCCAGCAGCCTACCGAAACAGGGACCTCTGGGGACCCAGTACTTC
CASSLPKQGPLGTQYF
>TRBD2|TRBJ2-7|-|TRBV5-4
TGTGCCAGCAGTACGACTAGCGGGAGTGCCTACGAGCAGTACTTC
CASSTTSGSAYEQYF
>-|TRBJ1-1|-|TRBV6-5
TGTGCCAGCACCCCCCCAGGCCTGAACACTGAAGCTTTCTTT
CASTPPGLNTEAFF
>-|TRBJ2-1|-|TRBV11-3
TGTGCCAGCAGCTTAGCAGGCCAGCAGTTCTTC
CASSLAGQQFF
>TRBD2|TRBJ2-5|-|TRBV29-1
TGCAGCGCCACCCTCGGCGGGGGGGGGCAAGAGACCCAGTACTTC
CSATLGGGGQETQYF
>-|TRBJ2-5|-|TRBV7-6
TGTGCCAGCAGCTTAGGAGCAAGGGGGGGACCGAGACGGGCCCAGTACTTC
CASSLGARGGPRRAQYF
>-|TRBJ1-2|-|TRBV7-9
TGTGCCAGCAGCTTAGCTGGGGCCTATGGCTACACCTTC
CASSLAGAYGYTF
>-|TRBJ1-6|-|TRBV7-8
TGTGCCAGCAGCTTAGGTCCAAGGGGTGAATCACCCCTCCACTTT
CASSLGPRGESPLHF
>-|TRBJ2-1|-|TRBV5-1
TGCGCCAGCAGCTTTTACAGGGATGGAAGCAGGTCCTACAATGAGCAGTTCTTC
CASSFYRDGSRSYNEQFF
>-|TRBJ2-5|-|TRBV7-6
TGTGCCAGCAGCCCGGGGGGCCGGAGGGAGACCCAGTACTTC
CASSPGGRRETQYF
>TRBD1|TRBJ1-2|-|TRBV19
TGTGCCAGTAAGCAGGGGGCTATCTGGGGCTACACCTTC
CASKQGAIWGYTF
>TRBD1|TRBJ2-1|once|TRBV7-9
TGTGCCAGCAGAGTCAGGGGGCTCGGAGACAATGAGCAGTTCTTC
CASRVRGLGDNEQFF
>TRBD2|TRBJ2-3|-|TRBV5-1
TGCGCCAGCAGGACCGGGACTAGTAATACGCAGTATTTT
CASRTGTSNTQYF
>TRBD1|TRBJ2-5|-|TRBV14
TGTGCCAGCAGCCAAGATGACAGGGGGACACTCCAAGAGACCCAGTACTTC
CASSQDDRGTLQETQYF
>-|TRBJ1-1|-|TRBV30
TGTGCCTGGAGGCGTTTTGGTGTTTCTGAAGCTTTCTTT
CAWRRFGVSEAFF
>-|TRBJ2-3|-|TRBV9
TGTGCCAGCAGCGCAGTGGGAGTACAAACAGATACGCAGTATTTT
CASSAVGVQTDTQYF
>-|TRBJ1-5|few|TRBV2
TGTGCCAGCAATCAGGGCCAGTATCAGCCCCAGCATTTT
CASNQGQYQPQHF
>-|TRBJ1-1|-|TRBV7-9
TGTGCCAGCAGCGCCCCCGGGAAATACCTTTGGGGTGACACTGAAGCTTTCTTT
CASSAPGKYLWGDTEAFF
>-|TRBJ1-6|-|TRBV15
TGTGCCACCAGCAGCAACAGGGATTCACCCCTCCACTTT
CATSSNRDSPLHF
>-|TRBJ1-2|-|TRBV27
TGTGCCAGCAGTTTATTGAGCAGGGACTTTAACTATGGCTACACCTTC
CASSLLSRDFNYGYTF
>TRBD2|TRBJ2-7|-|TRBV5-1
TGCGCCAGCAGCTTAGGACTAGCGGGAGATCCCGAGCAGTACTTC
CASSLGLAGDPEQYF
>TRBD1|TRBJ1-1|-|TRBV5-1
TGCGCCAGCAGCTTGACAACAGGGGACATGAACACTGAAGCTTTCTTT
CASSLTTGDMNTEAFF
>-|TRBJ2-3|-|TRBV7-2
TGTGCCAGCAGCCTTATTCCGGATACGCAGTATTTT
CASSLIPDTQYF
>-|TRBJ1-1|-|TRBV5-4
TGTGCCAGCAGCCCCCAAAACACTGAAGCTTTCTTT
CASSPQNTEAFF
>-|TRBJ1-1|-|TRBV18
TGTGCCAGCTCACCACCTTCCATCGGGGGCACTGAAGCTTTCTTT
CASSPPSIGGTEAFF
>-|TRBJ2-7|-|TRBV5-8
TGTGCCAGCAGCTTGAGTTATAGCTCCTACGAGCAGTACTTC
CASSLSYSSYEQYF
>TRBD2|TRBJ2-5|-|TRBV7-9
TGTGCCAGCAGCCTCACTAGCGGGAGGGCCGTGGAGACCCAGTACTTC
CASSLTSGRAVETQYF
>TRBD1|TRBJ2-7|-|TRBV19
TGTGCCAGTAGTATTAAAGGGACAGGGTTTCACGAGCAGTACTTC
CASSIKGTGFHEQYF